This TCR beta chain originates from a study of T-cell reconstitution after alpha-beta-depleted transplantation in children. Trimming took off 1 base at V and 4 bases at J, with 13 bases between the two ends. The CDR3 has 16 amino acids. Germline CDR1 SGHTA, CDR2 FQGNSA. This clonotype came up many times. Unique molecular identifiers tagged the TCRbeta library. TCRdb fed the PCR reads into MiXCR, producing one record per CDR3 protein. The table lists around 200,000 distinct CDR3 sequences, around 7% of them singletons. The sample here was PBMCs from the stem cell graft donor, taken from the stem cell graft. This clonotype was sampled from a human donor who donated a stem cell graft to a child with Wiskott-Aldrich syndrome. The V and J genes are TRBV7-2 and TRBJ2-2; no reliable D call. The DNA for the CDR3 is TGTGCCAGCAGCTTAGTTCCCCCGGTGGGCACCGGGGAGCTGTTTTTT. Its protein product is CASSLVPPVGTGELFF.